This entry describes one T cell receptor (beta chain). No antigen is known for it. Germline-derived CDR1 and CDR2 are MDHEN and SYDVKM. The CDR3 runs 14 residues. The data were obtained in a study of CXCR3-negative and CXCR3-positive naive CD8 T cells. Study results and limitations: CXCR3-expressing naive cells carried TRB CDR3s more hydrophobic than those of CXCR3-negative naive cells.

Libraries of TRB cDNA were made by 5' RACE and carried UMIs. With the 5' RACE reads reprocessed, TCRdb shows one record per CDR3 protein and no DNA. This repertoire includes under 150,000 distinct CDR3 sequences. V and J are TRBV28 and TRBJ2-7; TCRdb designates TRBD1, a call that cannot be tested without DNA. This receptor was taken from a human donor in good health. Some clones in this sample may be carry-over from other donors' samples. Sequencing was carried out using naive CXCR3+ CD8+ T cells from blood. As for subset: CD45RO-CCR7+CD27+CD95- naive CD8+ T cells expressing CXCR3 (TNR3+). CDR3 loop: CASKPGYSSYEQYF.